This T cell receptor beta chain stems from a study of OX40 agonist ivuxolimab in advanced cancers. Some clones are missing from TCRdb's copy, which holds only in-frame ones; the method was immunoSEQ multiplex PCR. The top ten clones hold 25% to 40% of a sample with tens of thousands of clones, about 83% of them seen once. V shed 2 bases and J 3 bases; nucleotides not matched to a gene: 3. Looked up from germline, CDR1 is SGHRS and CDR2 is YFSETQ. The CDR3 extends over 14 amino acids. This clone was seen just once. This material consisted of CD4+ or CD8+ T cells sorted from blood, taken in a trial of the OX40 agonist ivuxolimab. The TCR comes from an adult with an advanced solid tumor such as melanoma, head and neck, liver or kidney cancer. The gene calls are TRBV5-1 and TRBJ2-7; the match to TRBD1 covers 9 bases. The CDR3 loop is CASSLQGAGYEQYF. In nucleotides, the CDR3 is TGCGCCAGCAGCTTACAGGGGGCAGGCTACGAGCAGTACTTC. Combining the CDR3 with reference TRBV5-1 and TRBJ2-7 gives the whole variable domain KAGVTQTPRYLIKTRGQQVTLSCSPISGHRSVSWYQQTPGQGLQFLFEYFSETQRNKGNFPGRFSGRQFSNSRSEMNVSTLELGDSALYLCASSLQGAGYEQYFGPGTRLTVT.